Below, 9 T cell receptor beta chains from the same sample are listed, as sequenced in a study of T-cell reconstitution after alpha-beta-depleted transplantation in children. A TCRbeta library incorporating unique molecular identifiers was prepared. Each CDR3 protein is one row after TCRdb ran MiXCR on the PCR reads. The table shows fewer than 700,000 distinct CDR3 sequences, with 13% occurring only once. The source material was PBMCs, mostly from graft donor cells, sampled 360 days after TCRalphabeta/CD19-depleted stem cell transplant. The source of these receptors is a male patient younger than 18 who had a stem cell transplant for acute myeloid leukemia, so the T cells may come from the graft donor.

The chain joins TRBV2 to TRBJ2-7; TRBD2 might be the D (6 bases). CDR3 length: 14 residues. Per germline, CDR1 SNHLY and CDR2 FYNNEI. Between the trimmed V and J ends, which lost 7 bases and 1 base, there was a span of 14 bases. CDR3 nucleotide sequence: TGTGCCAGCATCGGGGGAGGACGGTCCTACGAGCAGTACTTC. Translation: CASIGGGRSYEQYF.

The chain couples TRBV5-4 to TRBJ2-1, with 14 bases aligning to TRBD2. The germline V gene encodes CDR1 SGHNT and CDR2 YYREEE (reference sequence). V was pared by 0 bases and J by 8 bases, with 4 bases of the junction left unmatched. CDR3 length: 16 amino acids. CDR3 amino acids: CASSLATSGRDYEQFF. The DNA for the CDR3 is TGTGCCAGCAGCTTGGCGACTAGCGGGAGGGATTATGAGCAGTTCTTC.

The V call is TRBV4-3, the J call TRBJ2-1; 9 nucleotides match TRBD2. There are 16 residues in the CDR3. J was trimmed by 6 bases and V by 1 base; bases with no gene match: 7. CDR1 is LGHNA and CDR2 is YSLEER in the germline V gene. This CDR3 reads CASSQVGGGRANEQFF. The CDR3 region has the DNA TGCGCCAGCAGCCAAGTCGGTGGCGGGAGGGCCAATGAGCAGTTCTTC.

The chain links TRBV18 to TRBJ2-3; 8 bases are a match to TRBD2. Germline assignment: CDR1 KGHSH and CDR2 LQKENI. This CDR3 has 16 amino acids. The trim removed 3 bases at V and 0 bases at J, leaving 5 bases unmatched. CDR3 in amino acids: CASSPFRGRSTDTQYF. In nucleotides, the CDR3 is TGTGCCAGCTCACCTTTTCGCGGGAGGAGCACAGATACGCAGTATTTT. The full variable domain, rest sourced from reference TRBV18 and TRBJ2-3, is NAGVMQNPRHLVRRRGQEARLRCSPMKGHSHVYWYRQLPEEGLKFMVYLQKENIIDESGMPKERFSAEFPKEGPSILRIQQVVRGDSAAYFCASSPFRGRSTDTQYFGPGTRLTVL.

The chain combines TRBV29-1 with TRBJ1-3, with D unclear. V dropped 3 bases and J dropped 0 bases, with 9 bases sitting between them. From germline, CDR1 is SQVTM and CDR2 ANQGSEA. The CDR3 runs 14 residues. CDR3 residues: CSVDVYGSGNTIYF. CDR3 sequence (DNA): TGCAGCGTTGACGTCTACGGCTCTGGAAACACCATATATTTT.

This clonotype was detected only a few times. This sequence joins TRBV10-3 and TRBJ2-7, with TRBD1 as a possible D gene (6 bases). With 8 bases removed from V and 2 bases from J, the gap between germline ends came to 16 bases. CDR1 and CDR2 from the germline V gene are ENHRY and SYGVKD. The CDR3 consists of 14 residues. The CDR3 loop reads CAILAHAGAYEQYF. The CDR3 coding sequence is TGTGCCATCTTAGCCCATGCAGGGGCCTACGAGCAGTACTTC.

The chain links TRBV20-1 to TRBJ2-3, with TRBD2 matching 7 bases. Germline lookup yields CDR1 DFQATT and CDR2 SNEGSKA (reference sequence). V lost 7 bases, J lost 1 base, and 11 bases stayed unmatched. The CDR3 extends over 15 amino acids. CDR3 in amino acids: CSVVDGRSGTDTQYF. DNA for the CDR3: TGCAGTGTTGTTGACGGGAGGTCCGGCACAGATACGCAGTATTTT.

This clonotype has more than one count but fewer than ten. In DNA, the CDR3 is TGCAGTGCTAGAGATCGTGACAGGGGCTTTTCGTACGAGCAGTACTTC. Translation: CSARDRDRGFSYEQYF. J is TRBJ2-7 and V is TRBV20-1; TRBD1 matches 8 bases. J gave up 4 bases and V 0 bases, and 11 bases lay outside the gene matches. The CDR3 contains 16 residues. CDR1 is DFQATT, CDR2 SNEGSKA, per germline (reference sequence).

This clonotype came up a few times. The CDR3 DNA reads as TGCAGTGCTGATTTTCCCGGGGGGGGCTACGAGCAGTACTTC. This sequence encodes CSADFPGGGYEQYF. This chain connects TRBV20-1 to TRBJ2-7; 8 positions match TRBD2. The CDR3 consists of 14 residues. Germline loops: CDR1 DFQATT, CDR2 SNEGSKA (reference sequence). The ends lost 5 bases at V and 3 bases at J; junction bases unmatched: 9.